The entry below describes one T cell receptor (beta chain). The source of the sample is a study of blood T cell repertoires in COVID-19. Study-level background: The origin of the acute and convalescent COVID-19 samples was the United States, Italy and Spain.

Trimming shortened V by 3 bases and J by 0 bases, and 21 bases separated the two germline ends. Looked up from germline, CDR1 is SGHRS and CDR2 is YFSETQ. This CDR3 has 18 residues. Authors' processing steps: Reference gene primer amplification yielded estimated nucleated cell counts. Method: immunoSEQ multiplex PCR; TCRdb's copy keeps in-frame clones and lacks some. V and J calls and clone size come straight from that table; D and trimming were deduced from the DNA. The data contain around 99,000 clones, 65% to 90% of them singletons. Input material: peripheral blood. The chain couples TRBV5-1 to TRBJ1-1, with D hard to call. This receptor was obtained from a woman aged 80 or over with active or convalescent COVID-19. CDR3 region: CASSYGRGGLSMNTEAFF. The DNA for the CDR3 is TGCGCCAGCAGCTACGGGCGGGGTGGATTAAGCATGAACACTGAAGCTTTCTTT.